These 29 T cell receptor beta chains originate from one sample sequenced in a study of T-cell memory formation after mild COVID-19 (dated by TCRdb to 2020 to 2023). The library was made by 5' RACE. Sequencing relied on an Illumina NovaSeq 6000. In-frame beta chains were kept once TCRdb had trimmed the public reads at Q25 with fastp and called clones with MiXCR. Identical CDR3 protein sequences are pooled into one entry, listed with their most common genes and DNA. Within this sample are around 420,000 distinct CDR3 sequences, with roughly 24% of them counted one time only. 8.5% to 9% of the sample belongs to the ten largest clones. Sequencing was performed on PBMCs or a T cell subset sorted from them (not recorded which). These receptors were collected from an adult woman who had mild COVID-19 (a few samples of this study predate the infection). The sample titles of this study are shuffled in the database, so cell type and time point are left out; the donor was told from shared clones.

This clonotype was counted a few times. The chain links TRBV5-1 to TRBJ1-6; 7 bases agree with TRBD1. CDR1 is SGHRS and CDR2 is YFSETQ in the germline V gene. The CDR3 loop spans 16 amino acids. The ends lost 4 bases at V and 7 bases at J; junction bases unmatched: 11. This CDR3 reads CASSPGARDRNSPLHF. The CDR3 DNA is TGCGCCAGCAGCCCGGGAGCCCGGGACAGAAATTCACCCCTCCACTTT.

V is TRBV5-6 and J is TRBJ2-5, with 9 positions matching TRBD2. Trimming took 2 bases from V and 3 from J; bases not matched to a gene: 2. This CDR3 region has 14 residues. CDR1 is SGHDT and CDR2 is YYEEEE in the germline V gene. The CDR3 protein is CASSLLAGKETQYF. The CDR3 DNA reads TGTGCCAGCAGCTTACTAGCGGGCAAAGAGACCCAGTACTTC.

This sequence joins TRBV7-9 and TRBJ2-1; D unclear. Germline CDR1 SEHNR, CDR2 FQNEAQ (reference sequence). The CDR3 has 13 residues. Trimming left V 1 base short and J 10 bases short, with 11 bases between. The DNA for the CDR3 is TGTGCCAGCAGCTTAGGGTCCCCGGAGGAGCAGTTCTTC. It is translated as CASSLGSPEEQFF.

This clonotype appeared a few times. This sequence joins TRBV5-1 and TRBJ1-2; the D gene is possibly TRBD1 (6 bases). The V end was cut by 4 bases, the J end by 5 bases, with 9 bases between. The CDR3 consists of 12 residues. Per germline, CDR1 SGHRS and CDR2 YFSETQ. The CDR3 loop is CASSTGQYGYTF. Here the CDR3 DNA reads TGCGCCAGCAGCACCGGACAGTATGGCTACACCTTC.

A few counts support this clonotype. The J gene is TRBJ2-2, the V gene TRBV27; 12 nucleotides agree with TRBD2. The germline CDR1 and CDR2 sequences are MNHEY and SMNVEV (reference sequence). The CDR3 has 16 amino acids. Trimming removed 3 bases from V and 5 bases from J; junction bases left unmatched: 4. DNA of the CDR3: TGTGCCAGCAGTTTCCGAGGACTAGCGGGAACCGGGGAGCTGTTTTTT. This gives the protein CASSFRGLAGTGELFF.

The J gene is TRBJ2-7, the V gene TRBV3-1, with no clear D. Between the trimmed V and J ends, which lost 3 bases and 3 bases, there was a span of 9 bases. From germline, CDR1 is LGHDT and CDR2 YNNKEL (reference sequence). The CDR3 extends over 13 amino acids. This CDR3 is CASSHQGNYEQYF. The CDR3 coding sequence is TGTGCCAGCAGCCACCAAGGGAACTACGAGCAGTACTTC.

This chain links TRBV20-1 with TRBJ2-3; D unresolved. Germline V gene data show CDR1 as DFQATT and CDR2 as SNEGSKA (reference sequence). Trimming took off 3 bases at V and 3 bases at J, with 16 bases between the two ends. CDR3 length equals 15 residues. The DNA for the CDR3 is TGCAGTGCTAGTGGATTGATTGTCAGTACAGATACGCAGTATTTT. It specifies CSASGLIVSTDTQYF.

In DNA, the CDR3 is TGCGCCAGCAGCCTACATACACCGGCAGGGGCGGTGACCCAGTACTTC. It encodes CASSLHTPAGAVTQYF. The V and J genes are TRBV23-1 and TRBJ2-5, with D maybe TRBD1 (6 bases). TRBV23-1 is an ORF, with its function uncertain. Trimming left V 6 bases short and J 7 bases short, with 24 bases between. The CDR3 is made up of 16 amino acids.

This clonotype has more than one count but fewer than ten. The chain is built from TRBV20-1 and TRBJ2-7, with 9 bases that match TRBD1. In germline, CDR1 is DFQATT, CDR2 SNEGSKA (reference sequence). The J segment lost 4 bases and the V segment lost 3 bases, leaving 10 bases of the junction unmatched. CDR3 length equals 15 residues. The CDR3 DNA reads TGCAGTGCTAGGGACCGGGACAGGGAAATTTACGAGCAGTACTTC. It translates to CSARDRDREIYEQYF.

Comment on this clonotype: A junction boundary mismatches the germline segment, possibly from a read error. J is TRBJ1-4 and V is TRBV7-9, with D perhaps matching TRBD1 (5 bases). Germline loops: CDR1 SEHNR, CDR2 FQNEAQ (reference sequence). The CDR3 consists of 13 residues. The CDR3 region is CASSWTTSEKLFF. The CDR3 DNA is TGTGCCAGCAGCTGGACAACTAGTGAAAAACTGTTTTTT.

The chain combines TRBV5-1 with TRBJ2-7, with 7 bases identical to TRBD1. Looked up from germline, CDR1 is SGHRS and CDR2 is YFSETQ. The CDR3 consists of 16 residues. Unmatched junction bases numbered 14, after V lost 3 bases and J lost 5 bases. The CDR3 sequence is CASSYTARDSLHEQYF. CDR3 nucleotide sequence: TGCGCCAGCAGCTATACGGCCCGGGACAGTCTCCACGAGCAGTACTTC. The full variable domain, its missing parts supplied by reference TRBV5-1 and TRBJ2-7, is KAGVTQTPRYLIKTRGQQVTLSCSPISGHRSVSWYQQTPGQGLQFLFEYFSETQRNKGNFPGRFSGRQFSNSRSEMNVSTLELGDSALYLCASSYTARDSLHEQYFGPGTRLTVT.

The chain combines TRBV14 with TRBJ2-7; a possible D gene is TRBD1 (5 bases). Between the trimmed V and J ends, which lost 3 bases and 5 bases, there was a span of 14 bases. The germline V gene has CDR1 SGHDN and CDR2 FVKESK. The CDR3 has 14 residues. CDR3 in amino acids: CASSQDTLRDEQYF. The CDR3 coding sequence is TGTGCCAGCAGCCAGGACACCCTTCGGGACGAGCAGTACTTC.

The V call is TRBV2, the J call TRBJ2-2; 8 positions agree with TRBD2. In germline, CDR1 is SNHLY, CDR2 FYNNEI. V trimming: 3 bases; J trimming: 2 bases; junction bases outside the gene matches: 20. The length of the CDR3 is 21 residues. CDR3 protein: CASSDPRIRASGGPNTGELFF. The CDR3 coding sequence is TGTGCCAGCAGTGACCCCAGAATTAGGGCGTCGGGGGGGCCCAACACCGGGGAGCTGTTTTTT.

The chain is built from TRBV29-1 and TRBJ1-4; D possibly corresponds to TRBD1 (5 bases). V was cut by 5 bases and J by 6 bases, with 10 bases left in between. Germline-derived CDR1 and CDR2 are SQVTM and ANQGSEA. The CDR3 is made up of 12 amino acids. The CDR3 DNA reads TGCAGCGTTTCCCGGGGGGATGAAAAACTGTTTTTT. Amino acid sequence: CSVSRGDEKLFF.

The table lists this clonotype with a few counts. The chain recombines TRBV30 with TRBJ1-5; D ambiguous. CDR1 and CDR2 (germline): GTSNPN, SVGIG (reference sequence). V lost 0 bases, J lost 12 bases, and 12 bases lay in between. The CDR3 sequence is 12 residues long. The CDR3 nucleotides are TGTGCCTGGAGTGTAGGCGGGAGGATCCAGCATTTT. This sequence encodes CAWSVGGRIQHF.

The V gene is TRBV4-1, the J gene TRBJ2-7; D may correspond to TRBD1 or TRBD2 (5 bases each). Trimming removed 5 bases at V and 3 bases at J, with 17 bases between. CDR1 is MGHRA, CDR2 YSYEKL, per germline. This CDR3 region has 15 residues. The CDR3 region is CASSMGPGLYYEQYF. CDR3 sequence (DNA): TGCGCCAGCAGCATGGGACCCGGATTGTACTACGAGCAGTACTTC.

The chain links TRBV7-9 to TRBJ2-1; 7 bases fit TRBD1. V gave up 0 bases and J gave up 3 bases; unmatched junction bases: 11. Germline V gene data show CDR1 as SEHNR and CDR2 as FQNEAQ (reference sequence). The CDR3 runs 18 residues. In DNA, the CDR3 is TGTGCCAGCAGCTTAGCAGGACACAGGGACAGTTTCTACAATGAGCAGTTCTTC. Translation: CASSLAGHRDSFYNEQFF.

This chain uses TRBV6-5 with TRBJ1-5; no firm D call. The CDR3 contains 13 residues. Germline CDR1 MNHEY, CDR2 SVGAGI. V shed 6 bases and J shed 6 bases, with 12 bases lying between them. The CDR3 DNA reads as TGTGCCAGCAGGGCCCGAAGGACTCAGCCCCAGCATTTT. It specifies CASRARRTQPQHF.

This clonotype was seen many times. The chain recombines TRBV20-1 with TRBJ2-1, with TRBD2 identical over 9 bases. This CDR3 has 15 amino acids. V shed 0 bases and J 8 bases; nucleotides not matched to a gene: 8. From germline, CDR1 is DFQATT and CDR2 SNEGSKA (reference sequence). In nucleotides, the CDR3 is TGCAGTGCTAGAGATCAGGGACTAGCCTTCGATGAGCAGTTCTTC. It is translated as CSARDQGLAFDEQFF.

This clonotype occurred a few times. One junction end disagrees with the germline gene, perhaps due to a read error. The chain uses TRBV18 and TRBJ1-1, with D unclear. Germline V gene data show CDR1 as KGHSH and CDR2 as LQKENI. The CDR3 extends over 9 amino acids. The CDR3 sequence: CASSPGSNF. The CDR3 DNA reads TGTGCCAGCTCACCCGGATCCAACTTT.

This chain connects TRBV7-3 to TRBJ2-1, with 7 bases matching TRBD2. Unmatched junction bases numbered 5, after V lost 3 bases and J lost 3 bases. The CDR3 runs to 15 residues. Per the germline V gene, CDR1 is SGHTA and CDR2 is FQGTGA. In DNA, the CDR3 is TGTGCCAGCAGCTTGCGCGGGAGAGGCTACAATGAGCAGTTCTTC. This encodes CASSLRGRGYNEQFF.

Details on this clonotype: At one boundary the junction diverges from the germline segment, which might be a read error. The chain employs TRBV5-5 and TRBJ1-5; 9 bases match TRBD1. There are 15 residues in the CDR3. The germline CDR1 and CDR2 sequences are SGHKS and YYEKEE (reference sequence). CDR3 residues: CAISLDRGRNQPQHF. In DNA, the CDR3 is TGTGCCATCAGCTTGGACAGGGGAAGGAATCAGCCCCAGCATTTT. The variable domain in full, completed from reference TRBV5-5 and TRBJ1-5, reads DAGVTQSPTHLIKTRGQQVTLRCSPISGHKSVSWYQQVLGQGPQFIFQYYEKEERGRGNFPDRFSARQFPNYSSELNVNALLLGDSALYLCAISLDRGRNQPQHFGDGTRLSIL.

This clonotype has ten or more counts. The chain carries TRBV7-2 and TRBJ2-3; no reliable D call. The CDR3 covers 14 residues. The ends were cut back, 3 bases at V and 0 bases at J, with 7 bases in the middle. CDR1 is SGHTA, CDR2 FQGNSA, per germline. CDR3 loop: CASSFAPSTDTQYF. CDR3 sequence (DNA): TGTGCCAGCAGCTTCGCGCCTAGCACAGATACGCAGTATTTT.

This clonotype was seen only a few times. This rearrangement joins TRBV7-2 to TRBJ2-7, with TRBD1 as a possible D gene (5 bases). Germline CDR1 SGHTA, CDR2 FQGNSA. The CDR3 is 15 amino acids. V was trimmed by 4 bases and J by 3 bases, leaving 16 bases between them. This chain's CDR3 is CASSSPSDILYEQYF. The CDR3 region has the DNA TGTGCCAGCAGCTCCCCCTCGGACATTCTCTACGAGCAGTACTTC.

This chain uses TRBV12-3 or TRBV12-4 with TRBJ1-2; 9 bases are shared with TRBD1. The length of the CDR3 is 15 residues. Germline trimming cut 8 bases from V and 4 bases from J; bases unmatched to any gene: 11. Written as DNA, the CDR3 is TGTGCCAGCCAACAGGGACAGGGCTACCCCTATGGCTACACCTTC. Amino acid sequence: CASQQGQGYPYGYTF.

This CDR3 is CASSPRSLNTEAFF. The CDR3 bases are TGTGCCAGCAGCCCCCGATCTTTAAACACTGAAGCTTTCTTT. J is TRBJ1-1 and V is TRBV12-3 or TRBV12-4; D is unclear. V was trimmed by 6 bases and J by 2 bases, leaving 13 bases between them. The CDR3 length is 14 residues.

This clonotype has only a few counts. The chain combines TRBV29-1 with TRBJ1-1; the D is unclear. Germline CDR1 reads SQVTM; CDR2 reads ANQGSEA. The CDR3 is 15 residues long. Trimming took off 4 bases at V and 2 bases at J, with 17 bases between the two ends. CDR3 sequence: CSVGGREWYNTEAFF. The CDR3 DNA reads as TGCAGCGTTGGTGGGAGGGAGTGGTATAACACTGAAGCTTTCTTT.

The chain recombines TRBV6-2 or TRBV6-3 with TRBJ2-7; 9 nucleotides match TRBD1. CDR1 is MNHEY, CDR2 SVGEGT, per germline. The length of the CDR3 is 14 residues. Trimming cost V 7 bases and J 2 bases; bases outside gene matches: 6. CDR3 protein: CASNRDRVPYEQYF. CDR3 bases: TGTGCCAGCAACCGGGACAGGGTTCCCTACGAGCAGTACTTC.

The J gene is TRBJ2-1, the V gene TRBV27, with 11 bases fitting TRBD2. The germline V gene has CDR1 MNHEY and CDR2 SMNVEV (reference sequence). The junction had 5 bases not matched to a gene; V was cut back by 4 bases and J by 3 bases. The CDR3 extends over 16 amino acids. The CDR3 spells CASSSLTSGNYNEQFF. CDR3 in DNA: TGTGCCAGCAGTTCCCTGACTAGCGGGAACTACAATGAGCAGTTCTTC.